The 9 T cell receptor beta chains given below trace back to one sample, sequenced in a study of CD8+CD57+ T cells in acquired aplastic anemia. The template used for profiling TCR beta VDJ and CDR3 was genomic DNA. TCRdb used MiXCR to reprocess the reads, holding one entry per CDR3 protein. The sample has around 200,000 distinct CDR3 sequences; roughly 50% are singletons. For sequencing, patients were chosen who had shown expansion of CD8+CD57+ cells by flow cytometry. Sample: sorted CD4+, CD8+, or CD8+CD57+ T cells (not recorded which) from PBMCs. The receptors here all came from a human donor with aplastic anemia.

As concerns this clonotype: This may be a read error, as it is one base from a much larger clone. The chain uses TRBV5-1 and TRBJ2-3; D is uncertain. The CDR3 sequence is 13 residues long. The germline V and J ends were trimmed by 5 bases and 5 bases, with 12 bases remaining between them. Per the germline V gene, CDR1 is SGHRS and CDR2 is YFSETQ. The CDR3 is CASSPSLKDTQYF. DNA for the CDR3: TGCGCCAGCAGTCCCAGCCTTAAAGATACGCAGTATTTT.

This clonotype was detected only a few times. This sequence joins TRBV9 and TRBJ1-1, with TRBD1 matching over 7 bases. This CDR3 comprises 14 residues. CDR1 is SGDLS and CDR2 is YYNGEE in the germline V gene. With V trimmed by 3 bases and J by 4 bases, 6 bases remained unmatched. CDR3 region: CASSASGGSTEAFF. The CDR3, as DNA: TGTGCCAGCAGCGCCTCAGGGGGAAGCACTGAAGCTTTCTTT. Drawing the rest from reference TRBV9 and TRBJ1-1, the complete variable domain is DSGVTQTPKHLITATGQRVTLRCSPRSGDLSVYWYQQSLDQGLQFLIQYYNGEERAKGNILERFSAQQFPDLHSELNLSSLELGDSALYFCASSASGGSTEAFFGQGTRLTVV.

This sequence joins TRBV10-3 and TRBJ2-7, with 11 bases identical to TRBD2. The CDR3 is 17 residues long. From germline, CDR1 is ENHRY and CDR2 SYGVKD. The V segment lost 0 bases and the J segment 2 bases; nucleotides outside the gene matches: 6. CDR3 in amino acids: CAISESASGGSTYEQYF. In DNA form, the CDR3 reads TGTGCCATCAGTGAGTCGGCTAGCGGGGGGTCTACCTACGAGCAGTACTTC.

Note on this clonotype: Possible read error: a much larger clone is one base away. The chain joins TRBV4-2 to TRBJ1-2; D unresolved. Germline V lookup: CDR1 LGHNA, CDR2 YNFKEQ. The CDR3 is 15 residues long. V was shortened by 1 base and J by 2 bases, with 11 bases between the two germline ends. CDR3 region: CASSQVQDCNYGYTF. CDR3 DNA: TGTGCCAGCAGCCAAGTTCAGGATTGCAACTATGGCTACACCTTC.

This clonotype was seen only a few times. This chain joins TRBV4-2 and TRBJ1-4, with TRBD1 matching 9 bases. V gave up 5 bases and J gave up 8 bases; unmatched junction bases: 15. In germline, CDR1 is LGHNA, CDR2 YNFKEQ. The CDR3 contains 17 residues. The CDR3: CASSRATGGLLGEKLFF. CDR3 sequence (DNA): TGTGCCAGCAGCAGGGCAACAGGGGGCCTCCTTGGGGAAAAACTGTTTTTT.

Only a few counts were recorded for this clonotype. The chain combines TRBV29-1 with TRBJ1-1; D ambiguous. Between the trimmed V and J ends, which lost 3 bases and 3 bases, there was a span of 8 bases. Germline lookup yields CDR1 SQVTM and CDR2 ANQGSEA. The length of the CDR3 is 12 residues. CDR3 DNA: TGCAGCGTTGAGGGATTGGACACTGAAGCTTTCTTT. As protein: CSVEGLDTEAFF.

The rearrangement uses TRBV6-1 and TRBJ2-7, with D perhaps assigned TRBD1 or TRBD2 (5 bases each). CDR3 length: 16 amino acids. V was pared by 5 bases and J by 2 bases, with 19 bases between. The germline gives CDR1 MNHNS, CDR2 SASEGT. This CDR3 reads CASSTSPGRTAYEQYF. The CDR3 DNA sequence: TGTGCCAGCAGTACCTCCCCGGGACGCACAGCCTACGAGCAGTACTTC.

Worth noting for this clonotype: Given a much more abundant clone one base away, this may be a read error. J is TRBJ2-3 and V is TRBV5-4; D tentatively fits TRBD1 or TRBD2 (6 bases each). Germline V gives CDR1 SGHNT, CDR2 YYREEE (reference sequence). The CDR3 has 16 amino acids. In DNA form, the CDR3 reads TGTGCCAGCCGCTTGAGGGGGGTGACCAGTGGGGATACGCAGTATTTT. Its protein product is CASRLRGVTSGDTQYF.

This CDR3 reads CSARWPAGVREQYF. CDR3 coding DNA: TGCAGTGCTAGATGGCCAGCGGGAGTACGCGAGCAGTACTTC. The chain has TRBV20-1 and TRBJ2-7, with 8 nucleotides matching TRBD2. The germline V gene encodes CDR1 DFQATT and CDR2 SNEGSKA (reference sequence). The CDR3 is 14 amino acids. With V trimmed by 2 bases and J by 6 bases, 9 bases remained unmatched.